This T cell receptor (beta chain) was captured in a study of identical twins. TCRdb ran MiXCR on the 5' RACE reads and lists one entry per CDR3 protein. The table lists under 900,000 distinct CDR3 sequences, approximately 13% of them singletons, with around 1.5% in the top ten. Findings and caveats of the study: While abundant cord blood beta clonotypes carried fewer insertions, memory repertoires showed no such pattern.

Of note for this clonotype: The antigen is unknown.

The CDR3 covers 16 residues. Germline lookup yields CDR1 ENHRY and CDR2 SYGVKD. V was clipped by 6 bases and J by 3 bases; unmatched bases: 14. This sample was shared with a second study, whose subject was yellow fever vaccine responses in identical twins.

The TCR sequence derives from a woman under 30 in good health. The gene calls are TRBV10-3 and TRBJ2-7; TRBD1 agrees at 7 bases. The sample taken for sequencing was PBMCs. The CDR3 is CAIRGQTDKIHYEQYF. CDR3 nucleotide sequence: TGTGCCATCAGGGGACAGACAGACAAAATACACTACGAGCAGTACTTC.